The 19 T cell receptor beta chains in this list originate from one sample, sequenced in a study of memory CD4+ T cells and cytomegalovirus serostatus. The sort gate was single viable CD3+CD4+CD8-CD45RO+ cells for memory CD4+ T cells. Produced via immunoSEQ multiplex PCR; TCRdb's table is partial and in-frame only. The sample holds about 50,000 clones; 70% to 85% are singletons and the top ten take about 0.6%. Sample: memory CD4+ T cells from blood. These receptors came from an adult in good health and CMV-seronegative.

The J gene is TRBJ2-7, the V gene TRBV6-5; TRBD2 matches at 7 bases. The V gene's germline CDR1 is MNHEY and CDR2 SVGAGI. The CDR3 runs 12 residues. Trimming at V came to 5 bases and at J to 9 bases, leaving 7 bases not matched to a gene. The CDR3 DNA follows: TGTGCCAGCAGTCCAGGAGGGGAGGGGCAGTACTTC. Translated: CASSPGGEGQYF.

The V call is TRBV5-1, the J call TRBJ2-2; tentatively, D is TRBD2 (6 bases). V lost 3 bases, J lost 4 bases, and 13 bases lay in between. The germline V gene encodes CDR1 SGHRS and CDR2 YFSETQ. This CDR3 region has 15 residues. CDR3 loop: CASSSTGEITGELFF. The DNA for the CDR3 is TGCGCCAGCAGCTCGACGGGGGAGATCACCGGGGAGCTGTTTTTT.

This chain joins TRBV15 and TRBJ1-1, with a weak D call TRBD1 (6 bases). The germline V gene has CDR1 LNHNV and CDR2 YYDKDF (reference sequence). With 4 bases removed from V and 9 bases from J, the gap between germline ends came to 21 bases. The CDR3 totals 15 residues. The CDR3 region has the DNA TGTGCCACCAGCATCAAGTTAGGGGGGTCGGGGAAAGCTTTCTTT. Translation gives CATSIKLGGSGKAFF.

This rearrangement joins TRBV11-2 to TRBJ1-5; no firm D call. The CDR3 is made up of 15 amino acids. Trimming pared 0 bases from V and 8 bases from J, leaving 14 bases between. Germline values: CDR1 SGHAT, CDR2 FQNNGV. CDR3 bases: TGTGCCAGCAGCTTAGATGGGAAAGGGAATGAGCCCCAGCATTTT. Amino acids: CASSLDGKGNEPQHF.

CDR3: CAIRGDGNYGYTF. The CDR3 bases are TGTGCCATCAGGGGGGACGGCAACTATGGCTACACCTTC. The chain employs TRBV10-3 and TRBJ1-2; tentatively, D is TRBD1 (5 bases). Germline V gene sequence: CDR1 ENHRY, CDR2 SYGVKD. This CDR3 region has 13 residues. The V and J ends lost 6 bases and 2 bases respectively, with 10 bases between them.

The chain couples TRBV9 to TRBJ2-1, with TRBD2 matching over 11 bases. The CDR3 totals 15 residues. The J segment lost 7 bases and the V segment lost 4 bases, leaving 7 bases of the junction unmatched. The V gene's germline CDR1 is SGDLS and CDR2 YYNGEE. CDR3 DNA: TGTGCCAGCAGCAATAGCGGGGGGGCTTGGAATGAGCAGTTCTTC. Its protein product is CASSNSGGAWNEQFF. Combining the CDR3 with reference TRBV9 and TRBJ2-1 gives the whole variable domain DSGVTQTPKHLITATGQRVTLRCSPRSGDLSVYWYQQSLDQGLQFLIQYYNGEERAKGNILERFSAQQFPDLHSELNLSSLELGDSALYFCASSNSGGAWNEQFFGPGTRLTVL.

The rearrangement uses TRBV21-1 and TRBJ2-1; the table calls TRBD2, which could not be checked here. TRBV21-1 is listed as a pseudogene. The CDR3 extends over 15 amino acids. The CDR3 nucleotides read TGTGCCAGCAGGATAGCGGGGGGGAACTACAATGAGCAGTTCTTC. This translates into CASRIAGGNYNEQFF.

This clone was seen a single time. The chain joins TRBV10-3 to TRBJ1-4; D is undetermined. The V gene's germline CDR1 is ENHRY and CDR2 SYGVKD. V was trimmed by 5 bases and J by 2 bases, leaving 9 bases between them. The CDR3 length is 14 residues. This chain's CDR3 is CAISPVSTNEKLFF. In DNA form, the CDR3 reads TGTGCCATCAGTCCCGTGAGCACTAATGAAAAACTGTTTTTT.

The V and J genes are TRBV28 and TRBJ1-6, with 7 positions matching TRBD1. The CDR3 is 16 residues long. Germline trimming cut 4 bases from V and 0 bases from J; bases unmatched to any gene: 3. The V gene's germline CDR1 is MDHEN and CDR2 SYDVKM. CDR3 sequence (DNA): TGTGCCAGCAGTTCACAGGGGAGCTCCTATAATTCACCCCTCCACTTT. Residues: CASSSQGSSYNSPLHF. Based on the CDR3 plus reference TRBV28 and TRBJ1-6, the full variable domain is DVKVTQSSRYLVKRTGEKVFLECVQDMDHENMFWYRQDPGLGLRLIYFSYDVKMKEKGDIPEGYSVSREKKERFSLILESASTNQTSMYLCASSSQGSSYNSPLHFGNGTRLTVT.

This chain connects TRBV6-4 to TRBJ2-1; 12 nucleotides agree with TRBD2. CDR3 length: 15 amino acids. The germline CDR1 and CDR2 sequences are MRHNA and SNTAGT. The ends lost 3 bases at V and 3 bases at J; junction bases unmatched: 0. The CDR3 here is CASSELAGGYNEQFF. The CDR3 DNA reads as TGTGCCAGCAGTGAACTAGCGGGGGGCTACAATGAGCAGTTCTTC.

The rearrangement uses TRBV29-1 and TRBJ1-5, with unresolved D. Germline CDR1 and CDR2: SQVTM and ANQGSEA. V was cut by 4 bases and J by 3 bases, with 7 bases left in between. This CDR3 is built from 12 residues. The CDR3 bases are TGCAGCGTTGGGCAGAACAATCAGCCCCAGCATTTT. Protein sequence: CSVGQNNQPQHF. Full variable domain (outside the CDR3, taken from reference TRBV29-1 and TRBJ1-5): SAVISQKPSRDICQRGTSLTIQCQVDSQVTMMFWYRQQPGQSLTLIATANQGSEATYESGFVIDKFPISRPNLTFSTLTVSNMSPEDSSIYLCSVGQNNQPQHFGDGTRLSIL.

The V gene is TRBV7-2, the J gene TRBJ1-1; no clear D gene. Looked up from germline, CDR1 is SGHTA and CDR2 is FQGNSA. CDR3 size: 13 residues. V lost 2 bases, J lost 8 bases, and 12 bases lay in between. DNA of the CDR3: TGTGCCAGCAGCTTAATGATTGGAGCCGAAGCTTTCTTT. Residues: CASSLMIGAEAFF.

V usage is TRBV2 and J usage is TRBJ2-7; a possible D gene is TRBD2 (6 bases). Germline V lookup: CDR1 SNHLY, CDR2 FYNNEI. There are 12 residues in the CDR3. V gave up 9 bases and J gave up 0 bases, with 9 bases separating them. The CDR3 sequence is CASGGTSYEQYF. CDR3 DNA: TGTGCCAGTGGAGGGACCTCCTACGAGCAGTACTTC.

This chain joins TRBV4-1 and TRBJ1-2; no reliable D call. The ends were cut back, 0 bases at V and 4 bases at J, with 15 bases in the middle. The CDR3 contains 16 residues. Germline lookup yields CDR1 MGHRA and CDR2 YSYEKL. The CDR3 spells CASSQERSQSRYGYTF. CDR3 nucleotide sequence: TGCGCCAGCAGCCAAGAGAGGAGTCAGTCCCGCTATGGCTACACCTTC.

Concerning this clone: A read error may produce the germline difference seen at one junction end. This rearrangement joins TRBV7-7 to TRBJ2-5; the D gene is possibly TRBD1 (9 bases). The CDR3 length is 15 residues. Per germline, CDR1 SSHAT and CDR2 FNYEAQ (reference sequence). CDR3 residues: CASSLAGQGGETQYF. For the CDR3, the DNA is TGTGCTAGCAGCTTAGCGGGACAGGGAGGAGAGACCCAGTACTTC.

The chain has TRBV6-5 and TRBJ1-3; D is unresolved. Germline values: CDR1 MNHEY, CDR2 SVGAGI. The CDR3 is 16 residues long. V lost 0 bases, J lost 0 bases, and 9 bases lay in between. The CDR3 DNA follows: TGTGCCAGCAGTTACTCGGGCGGGAACTCTGGAAACACCATATATTTT. This gives the protein CASSYSGGNSGNTIYF.

This clone was observed once. The chain couples TRBV9 to TRBJ1-3; D is uncertain. Trimming took 0 bases from V and 0 from J, leaving 7 bases between them. Germline CDR1 reads SGDLS; CDR2 reads YYNGEE. This CDR3 contains 15 residues. Written as DNA, the CDR3 is TGTGCCAGCAGCGTAGGGATGGTCTCTGGAAACACCATATATTTT. Its translation is CASSVGMVSGNTIYF.

The genes are TRBV6-5 and TRBJ1-1; D is undetermined. Germline V gene sequence: CDR1 MNHEY, CDR2 SVGAGI. V gave up 6 bases and J gave up 0 bases, with 14 bases separating them. The CDR3 is made up of 15 amino acids. The CDR3 sequence is CASRPPFQVNTEAFF. The CDR3 DNA follows: TGTGCCAGCAGACCTCCATTTCAGGTGAACACTGAAGCTTTCTTT.

V usage is TRBV27 and J usage is TRBJ1-3, with 9 nucleotides matching TRBD1. The CDR3 contains 14 residues. Germline trimming cut 6 bases from V and 3 bases from J; bases unmatched to any gene: 3. Germline-derived CDR1 and CDR2 are MNHEY and SMNVEV (reference sequence). The CDR3 spells CASRQGASGNTIYF. CDR3 coding DNA: TGTGCCAGCAGACAGGGGGCAAGTGGAAACACCATATATTTT.